This T cell receptor (beta chain) was obtained from a study of long-term antiretroviral therapy in people with HIV. Version v3.0 of the immunoSEQ assay ran at survey level. Assay: immunoSEQ multiplex PCR; the TCRdb copy retains only in-frame clones and omits some. The repertoire holds 18,000 or so clones, with 78% as singletons. The material was unsorted PBMCs, obtained at the start of antiretroviral therapy, before treatment. The origin of this receptor is a woman in her forties with HIV.

This CDR3 reads CASSLNLAGGGDTQYF. The CDR3 coding sequence is TGTGCCAGCAGCTTAAACCTAGCGGGGGGCGGGGATACGCAGTATTTT. J is TRBJ2-3 and V is TRBV11-2; TRBD2 agrees at 11 bases. Trimming cost V 2 bases and J 6 bases; bases outside gene matches: 7. CDR1 and CDR2 (germline): SGHAT, FQNNGV. CDR3 length: 16 amino acids. The whole variable domain, remainder taken from reference TRBV11-2 and TRBJ2-3, is EAGVAQSPRYKIIEKRQSVAFWCNPISGHATLYWYQQILGQGPKLLIQFQNNGVVDDSQLPKDRFSAERLKGVDSTLKIQPAKLEDSAVYLCASSLNLAGGGDTQYFGPGTRLTVL.